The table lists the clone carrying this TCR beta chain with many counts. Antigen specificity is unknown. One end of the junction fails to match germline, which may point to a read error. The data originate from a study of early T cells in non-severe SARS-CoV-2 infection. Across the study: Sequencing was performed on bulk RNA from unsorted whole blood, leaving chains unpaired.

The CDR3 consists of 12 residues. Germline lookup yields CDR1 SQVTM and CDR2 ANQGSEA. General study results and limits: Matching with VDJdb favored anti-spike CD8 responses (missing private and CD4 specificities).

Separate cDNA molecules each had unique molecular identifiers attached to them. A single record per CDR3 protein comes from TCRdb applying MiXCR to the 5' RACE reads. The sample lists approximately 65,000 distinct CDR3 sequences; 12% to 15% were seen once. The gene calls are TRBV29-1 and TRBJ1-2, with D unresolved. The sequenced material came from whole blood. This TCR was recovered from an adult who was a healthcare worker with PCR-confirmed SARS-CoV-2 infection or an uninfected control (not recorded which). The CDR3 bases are TGCAGCGTTCAAGAGGGCGGCTATGGCTACACCTTC. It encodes CSVQEGGYGYTF.